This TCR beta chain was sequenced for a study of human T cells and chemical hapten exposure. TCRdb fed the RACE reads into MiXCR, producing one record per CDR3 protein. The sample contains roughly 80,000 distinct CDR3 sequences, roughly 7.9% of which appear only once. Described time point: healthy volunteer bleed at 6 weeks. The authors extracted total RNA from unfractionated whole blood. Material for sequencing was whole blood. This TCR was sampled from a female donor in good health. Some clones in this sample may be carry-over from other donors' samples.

CDR3 sequence: CASSQAGGQSESPLHF. As DNA, the CDR3 is TGTGCCAGCAGCCAAGCGGGAGGACAGTCGGAATCACCCCTCCACTTT. V is TRBV4-2 and J is TRBJ1-6; TRBD1 is a possible D gene (6 bases). Trimming left V 1 base short and J 10 bases short, with 17 bases between. This CDR3 has 16 amino acids. Germline V lookup: CDR1 LGHNA, CDR2 YNFKEQ.